This T cell receptor beta chain is drawn from a study of molecular identifiers for immune sequencing clone quantification listed by TCRdb under 2018. Turning to the overall study: For a replicate experiment, RNA from around 20,000 or 99,000 naive CD8 T cells was divided into five aliquots, and four of the five aliquots were sequenced. This methods study used CD8 T cells to benchmark TCR RNA copy counting and molecular-identifier clustering-based TCR repertoire sequencing (MIDCIRS).

Notes on this clonotype: The target of this receptor is not known. Base quality data are lacking; no much larger clone is found one base away.

Libraries of naive CD8 T cells were built from about 20,000 to 1,000,000 sorted cells, with 10%, 30% or 50% of the purified RNA used. On a BD FACSAria II, naive CD8 T cells were FACS-sorted as CD8+CD4-CCR7+CD45RA+ and collected into RLT Plus buffer. Detection sensitivity was tested by spiking Jurkat RNA equal to over 8 TCR copies' worth into samples containing 20,000-1,000,000 naive CD8 T cells. CD8 T cells were enriched with RosetteSep CD8+ T Cell Enrichment Cocktail and Ficoll-Paque, followed by ACK red cell lysis. Library method: PCR. TCRdb names Illumina HiSeq 4000 as the instrument used. Bulk TCR libraries were made following a previously described method, with the TCR primers given in Table S5. Purification of total RNA was performed with the Qiagen AllPrep DNA/RNA kit. Before analysis, reads from multiple sequencing runs of one library were combined. On the study's bioinformatics: Reads were retained only if the reads had an exact TCR constant sequence, and the retained reads were trimmed to 150 nt and grouped according to their 12-nt molecular barcodes. Reads inside each barcode group were sub-clustered using a 15% Levenshtein threshold, and a quality-weighted consensus sequence was constructed for each RNA molecule. Non-functional sequences were filtered out, along with any lower-count sequence sitting one edit away from another sequence. Barcode sub-clusters with fewer than 20% of the maximum read count were removed, based on fitting two negative binomial distributions. TCRdb trimmed the raw reads at Q25, called clones with MiXCR and kept productive beta chains. Each CDR3 protein gets just one entry, which takes the most common genes and DNA from the rows behind it. The V and J calls reflect TCRdb's pipeline rather than the authors' work. Within this sample are about 640,000 distinct CDR3 sequences, with about 20% of them counted one time only. Jointly, the top ten make up 0.85% of the sample.

Overall results and qualifications from the work: The naive libraries included spiked-in Jurkat TCR RNA (10 copies' worth), and this Jurkat TCR RNA is not part of the donor repertoire. Even against a background of 750,000 to 1,000,000 naive CD8 T cells, spiked-in Jurkat TCR RNA amounting to a single cell's worth was reported to be detectable. When barcode sub-clustering was not used, chimeric consensus sequences inflated TCR diversity, with chimeras reaching as high as 47%. Identical TCR molecules sharing a barcode could cause highly expanded clone sizes to be underestimated. In CMV-specific effector cells, clones with more than 20 RNA copies contained over 97% of molecules, whereas in naive cells such clones contained under 1% of molecules. Modeling gave about three recovered TCR RNA copies per cell versus 8 to 10 by digital PCR, implying approximately 30% capture efficiency.

The CDR3 starts with the cysteine, ends with the phenylalanine, and has 16 residues. Kept here is only the CDR3 DNA, which spans 48 bases and is read in frame from base 1. CDR1 and CDR2 are read off the germline V gene (reference sequence) as DFQATT and SNEGSKA. V loses 6 bases of germline sequence and J loses 0 bases, and the interval between the two ends is 20 bases. The clonotype originates from a human donor in good health. Some libraries in this study had Jurkat cell RNA spiked in. The specimen sequenced was naive CD8+ T cells from blood, with Jurkat cell RNA spiked in. Per the publication, the cell subset or site label means: FACS-sorted CD8+CD4-CCR7+CD45RA+ naive T cells. Rearrangement joined TRBV20-1 to TRBJ2-5, with a weak D call of TRBD2 (6 bases match). The DNA sequence reads TGCAGTGCCCCGAGGGTTCGGGAGTCCAACCAAGAGACCCAGTACTTC. It encodes CSAPRVRESNQETQYF.